This entry describes one T cell receptor (beta chain). Its antigen remains unknown. The record originates from a study of radiotherapy plus CTLA-4 blockade in lung cancer. On the study more broadly: For approximately 19% of patients, objective responses occurred, and around 31% had disease control.

Receiving focal radiation plus CTLA-4 blockade with ipilimumab were patients who had chemo-refractory metastatic non-small-cell lung cancer. Findings and limits, study-wide: The best prediction of response reportedly came from early blood T cell clone dynamics, with interferon-beta. Tumor-origin TCR clones grew in blood after radiotherapy plus ipilimumab.

TCRdb's copy holds only in-frame clones and misses some; the assay was immunoSEQ multiplex PCR. Among 80,000 to 100,000 clones listed, around 86% were seen once. With 2 bases clipped from V and 8 bases from J, the junction kept 0 bases outside the gene matches. CDR3 length: 12 residues. Per germline, CDR1 WNHNN and CDR2 SYGVQD (reference sequence). This receptor was identified in a human donor with non-small cell lung cancer who had a partial response to radiotherapy plus ipilimumab. Here the sequenced sample was peripheral blood, taken from a patient treated with radiotherapy plus ipilimumab. The chain couples TRBV10-1 to TRBJ2-1, with 7 nucleotides matching TRBD1. The CDR3 DNA is TGCGCCAGCAGTGAGCAGGGGGATGAGCAGTTCTTC. Translation gives CASSEQGDEQFF.